A selection of T cell receptor beta chains follows, all from one sample in a study of long-term antiretroviral therapy in people with HIV. Libraries were prepared by immunoSEQ multiplex PCR; TCRdb keeps only in-frame clonotypes and omits some of them. The data contain about 17,000 clones, 79% of them singletons. The sequencing used unsorted PBMCs, collected at the start of antiretroviral therapy. These receptors were obtained from a man aged 25-40 years with HIV. Each CDR3 is given with its conserved first and last residue. Fields, in order: J gene, D gene, clone size, V gene, CDR3 protein, CDR3 DNA. The D gene is left open where the match is weak. Clone size is shown for a subset of rows, as once, few, many or a class of expanded clone.

j_gene: TRBJ1-3
d_gene: NA
abundance: NA
v_gene: TRBV6-6
CDR3aa: CASSHSRPNTIYF
CDR3nt: TGTGCCAGCAGTCATTCTCGACCAAACACCATATATTTT

j_gene: TRBJ2-5
d_gene: TRBD1
abundance: NA
v_gene: TRBV18
CDR3aa: CASSPPRRGETQYF
CDR3nt: TGTGCCAGCTCACCACCCCGCAGGGGGGAGACCCAGTACTTC

j_gene: TRBJ2-7
d_gene: TRBD1
abundance: NA
v_gene: TRBV19
CDR3aa: CASRKGQGSYEQYF
CDR3nt: TGTGCCAGTAGAAAGGGACAGGGGTCCTACGAGCAGTACTTC

j_gene: TRBJ2-7
d_gene: TRBD2
abundance: NA
v_gene: TRBV28
CDR3aa: CASSPPGLAHSYEQYF
CDR3nt: TGTGCCAGCAGTCCCCCGGGACTAGCCCACTCCTACGAGCAGTACTTC

j_gene: TRBJ1-6
d_gene: TRBD1
abundance: medium-sized
v_gene: TRBV7-8
CDR3aa: CASSSRDRDSPLHF
CDR3nt: TGTGCCAGCAGCTCTAGGGACAGGGATTCACCCCTCCACTTT

j_gene: TRBJ2-7
d_gene: NA
abundance: NA
v_gene: TRBV10-3
CDR3aa: CAISTLDSYEQYF
CDR3nt: TGTGCCATCAGTACACTGGATTCCTACGAGCAGTACTTC

j_gene: TRBJ2-1
d_gene: NA
abundance: once
v_gene: TRBV27
CDR3aa: CASSPLVGGPYNEQFF
CDR3nt: TGTGCCAGCAGTCCTTTAGTCGGCGGCCCTTACAATGAGCAGTTCTTC

j_gene: TRBJ2-7
d_gene: NA
abundance: NA
v_gene: TRBV5-4
CDR3aa: CASSLDVKAYEQYF
CDR3nt: TGTGCCAGCAGCTTGGATGTTAAGGCCTACGAGCAGTACTTC

j_gene: TRBJ1-4
d_gene: NA
abundance: NA
v_gene: TRBV19
CDR3aa: CASSAQGLGEKLFF
CDR3nt: TGTGCCAGTAGTGCACAGGGTCTCGGTGAAAAACTGTTTTTT

j_gene: TRBJ2-3
d_gene: TRBD1
abundance: NA
v_gene: TRBV14
CDR3aa: CASSQAYRGLFSTDTQYF
CDR3nt: TGTGCCAGCAGCCAAGCCTACAGGGGGCTGTTCAGCACAGATACGCAGTATTTT

j_gene: TRBJ1-5
d_gene: NA
abundance: NA
v_gene: TRBV19
CDR3aa: CATSPGSYSNQPQHF
CDR3nt: TGTGCCACCAGCCCCGGGAGCTATAGCAATCAGCCCCAGCATTTT

j_gene: TRBJ2-7
d_gene: TRBD2
abundance: NA
v_gene: TRBV11-2
CDR3aa: CASSSSGGYEQYF
CDR3nt: TGTGCCAGCAGCTCAAGCGGGGGCTACGAGCAGTACTTC

j_gene: TRBJ2-7
d_gene: TRBD1
abundance: once
v_gene: TRBV29-1
CDR3aa: CSVVKGQGNSYEQYF
CDR3nt: TGCAGCGTTGTAAAGGGACAGGGAAACTCCTACGAGCAGTACTTC

j_gene: TRBJ1-4
d_gene: TRBD1
abundance: NA
v_gene: TRBV7-2
CDR3aa: CASSSGQDWGEKLFF
CDR3nt: TGTGCCAGCAGCTCCGGACAGGATTGGGGTGAAAAACTGTTTTTT

j_gene: TRBJ2-1
d_gene: NA
abundance: NA
v_gene: TRBV5-4
CDR3aa: CASSMGLAEYNEQFF
CDR3nt: TGTGCCAGCAGCATGGGCCTAGCAGAATACAATGAGCAGTTCTTC

j_gene: TRBJ2-7
d_gene: NA
abundance: NA
v_gene: TRBV6-5
CDR3aa: CASSLSAGSYEQYF
CDR3nt: TGTGCCAGCAGTCTCTCCGCGGGATCCTACGAGCAGTACTTC

j_gene: TRBJ2-2
d_gene: NA
abundance: NA
v_gene: TRBV6-6
CDR3aa: CASRFANANTGELFF
CDR3nt: TGTGCCAGCAGGTTCGCTAACGCGAACACCGGGGAGCTGTTTTTT

j_gene: TRBJ2-5
d_gene: TRBD1
abundance: once
v_gene: TRBV30
CDR3aa: CAWSRAGGTETQYF
CDR3nt: TGTGCCTGGAGTAGGGCAGGGGGAACCGAGACCCAGTACTTC

j_gene: TRBJ2-2
d_gene: NA
abundance: NA
v_gene: TRBV7-6
CDR3aa: CASSLAGTDTGELFF
CDR3nt: TGTGCCAGCAGCTTAGCGGGGACTGACACCGGGGAGCTGTTTTTT

j_gene: TRBJ2-7
d_gene: NA
abundance: NA
v_gene: TRBV7-8
CDR3aa: CASSEAPSSYEQYF
CDR3nt: TGTGCCAGCAGTGAGGCACCTAGCTCCTACGAGCAGTACTTC

j_gene: TRBJ1-6
d_gene: TRBD1
abundance: NA
v_gene: TRBV23-1
CDR3aa: CASSQYRGTSSYNSPLHF
CDR3nt: TGCGCCAGCAGTCAATACAGGGGTACCAGCTCCTATAATTCACCCCTCCACTTT

j_gene: TRBJ1-4
d_gene: TRBD1
abundance: NA
v_gene: TRBV7-2
CDR3aa: CASSLMTGSNEKLFF
CDR3nt: TGTGCCAGCAGCTTAATGACAGGGTCTAATGAAAAACTGTTTTTT

j_gene: TRBJ2-2
d_gene: NA
abundance: NA
v_gene: TRBV7-9
CDR3aa: CASSPALAVNTGELFF
CDR3nt: TGTGCCAGCAGCCCAGCTCTGGCCGTAAACACCGGGGAGCTGTTTTTT

j_gene: TRBJ1-1
d_gene: NA
abundance: NA
v_gene: TRBV5-4
CDR3aa: CASSPPAGSEAFF
CDR3nt: TGTGCCAGCAGCCCTCCGGCGGGCTCTGAAGCTTTCTTT

j_gene: TRBJ1-1
d_gene: NA
abundance: NA
v_gene: TRBV29-1
CDR3aa: CSAPSGQNTEAFF
CDR3nt: TGCAGCGCCCCATCGGGACAGAACACTGAAGCTTTCTTT

j_gene: TRBJ2-1
d_gene: TRBD2
abundance: few
v_gene: TRBV28
CDR3aa: CASSARVSGNNEQFF
CDR3nt: TGTGCCAGCAGTGCCCGTGTTAGCGGGAACAATGAGCAGTTCTTC

j_gene: TRBJ2-7
d_gene: NA
abundance: few
v_gene: TRBV7-9
CDR3aa: CASSTGDSYEQYF
CDR3nt: TGTGCCAGCTCGACAGGTGATTCCTACGAGCAGTACTTC

j_gene: TRBJ1-4
d_gene: TRBD1
abundance: NA
v_gene: TRBV14
CDR3aa: CASSRAGTGGLKLFF
CDR3nt: TGTGCCAGCAGCCGGGCCGGGACAGGGGGCCTAAAACTGTTTTTT

j_gene: TRBJ2-3
d_gene: NA
abundance: NA
v_gene: TRBV18
CDR3aa: CASSAGEGGTDTQYF
CDR3nt: TGTGCCAGCTCAGCAGGGGAGGGAGGCACAGATACGCAGTATTTT

j_gene: TRBJ2-3
d_gene: NA
abundance: NA
v_gene: TRBV5-1
CDR3aa: CASRSGLLPDTQYF
CDR3nt: TGCGCCAGCAGGAGCGGTCTCCTTCCAGATACGCAGTATTTT

j_gene: TRBJ1-6
d_gene: NA
abundance: NA
v_gene: TRBV6-6
CDR3aa: CASSLFRVNSPLHF
CDR3nt: TGTGCCAGCAGTTTGTTTCGGGTCAATTCACCCCTCCACTTT

j_gene: TRBJ2-1
d_gene: NA
abundance: NA
v_gene: TRBV4-3
CDR3aa: CASSESGGNEQFF
CDR3nt: TGCGCCAGCAGCGAGTCCGGGGGCAATGAGCAGTTCTTC

j_gene: TRBJ1-3
d_gene: NA
abundance: NA
v_gene: TRBV7-2
CDR3aa: CASSLGGNTIYF
CDR3nt: TGTGCCAGCAGCTTAGGGGGAAACACCATATATTTT

j_gene: TRBJ2-3
d_gene: TRBD1
abundance: NA
v_gene: TRBV28
CDR3aa: CASDRVPHTDTQYF
CDR3nt: TGTGCCAGCGACAGGGTTCCCCACACAGATACGCAGTATTTT

j_gene: TRBJ2-7
d_gene: TRBD2
abundance: NA
v_gene: TRBV6-1
CDR3aa: CASGTSGSYEQYF
CDR3nt: TGTGCCAGCGGGACTAGCGGCTCCTACGAGCAGTACTTC

j_gene: TRBJ1-5
d_gene: NA
abundance: once
v_gene: TRBV6-1
CDR3aa: CASSEAVWERSSNQPQHF
CDR3nt: TGTGCCAGCAGTGAAGCAGTGTGGGAAAGGAGTAGCAATCAGCCCCAGCATTTT

j_gene: TRBJ1-4
d_gene: NA
abundance: few
v_gene: TRBV5-1
CDR3aa: CASSNSRSTNEKLFF
CDR3nt: TGCGCCAGCAGCAACAGTAGGTCGACTAATGAAAAACTGTTTTTT

j_gene: TRBJ2-3
d_gene: TRBD2
abundance: once
v_gene: TRBV27
CDR3aa: CASSLREAYDTQYF
CDR3nt: TGTGCCAGCAGCCTGCGGGAGGCGTATGATACGCAGTATTTT

j_gene: TRBJ2-7
d_gene: NA
abundance: NA
v_gene: TRBV5-6
CDR3aa: CASSSLKTGGIYEQYF
CDR3nt: TGTGCCAGCAGCTCGTTAAAGACAGGTGGGATCTACGAGCAGTACTTC

j_gene: TRBJ2-7
d_gene: TRBD1
abundance: NA
v_gene: TRBV13
CDR3aa: CASSQGESYEQYF
CDR3nt: TGTGCCAGCAGCCAGGGGGAGTCCTACGAGCAGTACTTC

j_gene: TRBJ1-5
d_gene: NA
abundance: NA
v_gene: TRBV30
CDR3aa: CAWSTWRARYSNQPQHF
CDR3nt: TGTGCCTGGAGTACCTGGAGGGCAAGATATAGCAATCAGCCCCAGCATTTT

j_gene: TRBJ1-1
d_gene: NA
abundance: NA
v_gene: TRBV11-1
CDR3aa: CASSSLTGSNTEAFF
CDR3nt: TGTGCCAGCAGCTCGCTCACAGGGTCGAACACTGAAGCTTTCTTT

j_gene: TRBJ2-1
d_gene: NA
abundance: once
v_gene: TRBV28
CDR3aa: CASSLSGNSYNEQFF
CDR3nt: TGTGCCAGCAGTTTATCAGGAAACTCCTACAATGAGCAGTTCTTC

j_gene: TRBJ2-5
d_gene: TRBD1
abundance: NA
v_gene: TRBV6-5
CDR3aa: CASSWGDRGRGETQYF
CDR3nt: TGTGCCAGCAGTTGGGGGGACAGGGGAAGAGGAGAGACCCAGTACTTC

j_gene: TRBJ1-6
d_gene: TRBD1
abundance: NA
v_gene: TRBV2
CDR3aa: CASSRTGDNSPLHF
CDR3nt: TGTGCCAGCAGTCGGACAGGTGATAATTCACCCCTCCACTTT

j_gene: TRBJ2-2
d_gene: TRBD1
abundance: NA
v_gene: TRBV5-1
CDR3aa: CASSLDGTGVPGELFF
CDR3nt: TGCGCCAGCAGCTTGGACGGGACAGGGGTTCCCGGGGAGCTGTTTTTT

j_gene: TRBJ1-4
d_gene: NA
abundance: NA
v_gene: TRBV27
CDR3aa: CASSSNEKLFF
CDR3nt: TGTGCCAGCAGCTCTAATGAAAAACTGTTTTTT

j_gene: TRBJ2-3
d_gene: TRBD2
abundance: few
v_gene: TRBV30
CDR3aa: CAWSVPPGGPDTQYF
CDR3nt: TGTGCCTGGAGTGTACCCCCGGGGGGGCCGGATACGCAGTATTTT

j_gene: TRBJ1-1
d_gene: NA
abundance: NA
v_gene: TRBV5-1
CDR3aa: CASSPYSALNTEAFF
CDR3nt: TGCGCCAGCAGCCCGTACAGTGCCCTGAACACTGAAGCTTTCTTT

j_gene: TRBJ2-7
d_gene: NA
abundance: NA
v_gene: TRBV2
CDR3aa: CASSEAGYEQYF
CDR3nt: TGTGCCAGCAGTGAAGCTGGGTACGAGCAGTACTTC